These 20 T cell receptor beta chains were sequenced from one sample in a study of blood T cell repertoires in COVID-19. Produced via immunoSEQ multiplex PCR; TCRdb's table is partial and in-frame only. Of some 320,000 clones in the sample, under 90% were seen once. Material for sequencing was peripheral blood. The receptors here all came from a woman in her 30s with COVID-19, enrolled during active disease.

This chain joins TRBV7-9 and TRBJ2-1; 11 bases align to TRBD2. This CDR3 comprises 15 residues. Germline lookup yields CDR1 SEHNR and CDR2 FQNEAQ (reference sequence). Trimming took 5 bases from V and 4 from J; bases not matched to a gene: 4. The CDR3 loop is CASSHIAGGYNEQFF. The CDR3 region has the DNA TGTGCCAGCAGCCACATAGCGGGGGGGTACAATGAGCAGTTCTTC.

The sample holds one count of this clone. The chain employs TRBV6-5 and TRBJ2-1; maybe TRBD1 (6 bases). The germline gives CDR1 MNHEY, CDR2 SVGAGI. The CDR3 is 13 amino acids. Trimming cost V 5 bases and J 4 bases, with 9 bases left between them. The CDR3 sequence is CASSIGQYNEQFF. DNA of the CDR3: TGTGCCAGCAGTATAGGACAGTACAATGAGCAGTTCTTC.

This chain connects TRBV21-1 to TRBJ2-1; the table's D call, TRBD2, was not checked against the DNA. TRBV21-1 is noted as a pseudogene. The CDR3 is made up of 18 amino acids. CDR3 coding DNA: TGTGCCAGCAGCAAACCACGGATTGGACTAGCGGGGGCCGGGGGGCAGTTCTTC. It translates to CASSKPRIGLAGAGGQFF.

This clone has a single count. This sequence joins TRBV27 and TRBJ2-1, with TRBD1 matching 8 bases. CDR3 length: 17 residues. Germline V CDR1 and CDR2: MNHEY, SMNVEV (reference sequence). V was pared by 3 bases and J by 5 bases, with 12 bases of the junction left unmatched. CDR3 sequence reads: CASSFYEGQGENNEQFF. CDR3 coding DNA: TGTGCCAGCAGTTTCTACGAAGGACAGGGAGAAAACAATGAGCAGTTCTTC.

The CDR3 here is CASTSLTGGTGELFF. The CDR3 DNA is TGTGCCAGCACCTCCCTGACGGGGGGCACCGGGGAGCTGTTTTTT. The chain is built from TRBV11-2 and TRBJ2-2, with TRBD2 matching over 7 bases. The CDR3 spans 15 residues. J was trimmed by 4 bases and V by 7 bases; bases with no gene match: 9. CDR1 is SGHAT and CDR2 is FQNNGV in the germline V gene.

This clone occurred once. The CDR3 DNA sequence: TGTGCCAGCAGCCGAGGACAGGGCTATGGCTACACCTTC. The encoded protein is CASSRGQGYGYTF. The chain employs TRBV3-1 (or the pseudogene TRBV3-2) and TRBJ1-2; 8 nucleotides agree with TRBD1. J was trimmed by 4 bases and V by 4 bases; bases with no gene match: 2. This CDR3 spans 13 amino acids. The V gene's germline CDR1 is LGHDT and CDR2 YNNKEL (reference sequence).

The chain combines TRBV6-5 with TRBJ1-2, with D perhaps matching TRBD1 (5 bases). V was clipped by 0 bases and J by 4 bases, with 12 bases between them. CDR1 and CDR2 from the germline V gene are MNHEY and SVGAGI. The CDR3 has 15 residues. This chain's CDR3 is CASSYSMVGAYGYTF. DNA for the CDR3: TGTGCCAGCAGTTACTCGATGGTAGGGGCCTATGGCTACACCTTC.

Only one count was recorded for this clone. The chain uses TRBV7-6 and TRBJ1-6; TRBD1 matches at 7 bases. The CDR3 is 17 amino acids. Trimming at V came to 4 bases and at J to 6 bases, leaving 12 bases not matched to a gene. The germline gives CDR1 SGHVS, CDR2 FNYEAQ. The CDR3 nucleotides read TGTGCCAGCAGCTCTTACTGGGACAGCAAGTCTAATTCACCCCTCCACTTT. Protein: CASSSYWDSKSNSPLHF. Together with reference TRBV7-6 and TRBJ1-6, the CDR3 gives the full variable domain: GAGVSQSPRYKVTKRGQDVALRCDPISGHVSLYWYRQALGQGPEFLTYFNYEAQQDKSGLPNDRFSAERPEGSISTLTIQRTEQRDSAMYRCASSSYWDSKSNSPLHFGNGTRLTVT.

This clone was seen just once. The chain has TRBV12-3 or TRBV12-4 and TRBJ1-2; tentatively, D is TRBD1 (6 bases). CDR3 size: 13 residues. V shed 5 bases and J shed 8 bases, with 15 bases lying between them. The DNA of the CDR3 is TGTGCCAGCAGTCAGGGGATGGGGCAGGGCTACACCTTC. Protein: CASSQGMGQGYTF.

CDR3 bases: TGTGCCAGCAGCTTCCCGGGACAGGGGGCCCCCGAGCAGTACTTC. The encoded protein is CASSFPGQGAPEQYF. The chain employs TRBV7-6 and TRBJ2-7; 12 positions match TRBD1. Per germline, CDR1 SGHVS and CDR2 FNYEAQ. V was pared by 3 bases and J by 6 bases, with 6 bases of the junction left unmatched. CDR3 length: 15 residues.

The J gene is TRBJ2-1, the V gene TRBV20-1, with D unresolved. Germline V lookup: CDR1 DFQATT, CDR2 SNEGSKA (reference sequence). The CDR3 spans 11 residues. V lost 6 bases and J lost 5, with 8 bases in between. The CDR3 protein is CSAPTHNEQFF. The CDR3 region has the DNA TGCAGTGCACCTACCCACAATGAGCAGTTCTTC.

V usage is TRBV20-1 and J usage is TRBJ2-7; no reliable D call. The CDR3 is made up of 12 amino acids. Between the trimmed V and J ends, which lost 3 bases and 3 bases, there was a span of 9 bases. Germline V gene sequence: CDR1 DFQATT, CDR2 SNEGSKA (reference sequence). In nucleotides, the CDR3 is TGCAGTGCTAGTCAGACTGGCTACGAGCAGTACTTC. Its translation is CSASQTGYEQYF.

A note on this clone: The same CDR3 arises from other DNA sequences in this sample as well. V gene TRBV6-5 combines with J gene TRBJ2-7; perhaps TRBD2 as D (6 bases). The V end was cut by 3 bases, the J end by 2 bases, with 11 bases between. CDR1 MNHEY and CDR2 SVGAGI come from the germline V gene. The CDR3 has 14 residues. CDR3 nucleotides: TGTGCCAGCAGTTATGGTACGGGGGCCTACGAGCAGTACTTC. This gives the protein CASSYGTGAYEQYF.

This chain uses TRBV6-6 with TRBJ1-5; D remains ambiguous. This CDR3 is built from 12 residues. Looked up from germline, CDR1 is MNHNY and CDR2 is SVGAGI (reference sequence). The DNA of the CDR3 is TGTGCTGGAGCAGCCGCAAATCAGCCCCAGCATTTT. This encodes CAGAAANQPQHF.

The chain has TRBV5-1 and TRBJ1-1; possible D gene TRBD1, 6 bases. CDR1 and CDR2 from the germline V gene are SGHRS and YFSETQ. This CDR3 contains 14 residues. The ends were cut back, 0 bases at V and 4 bases at J, with 10 bases in the middle. The CDR3 loop is CASSLGQVRTEAFF. The CDR3, as DNA: TGCGCCAGCAGCTTGGGACAGGTTCGCACTGAAGCTTTCTTT. Combining the CDR3 with reference TRBV5-1 and TRBJ1-1 gives the whole variable domain KAGVTQTPRYLIKTRGQQVTLSCSPISGHRSVSWYQQTPGQGLQFLFEYFSETQRNKGNFPGRFSGRQFSNSRSEMNVSTLELGDSALYLCASSLGQVRTEAFFGQGTRLTVV.

This chain links TRBV28 with TRBJ2-1; D uncertain. The CDR3 extends over 11 amino acids. Trimming took 6 bases from V and 4 from J, leaving 4 bases between them. CDR1 is MDHEN and CDR2 is SYDVKM in the germline V gene. CDR3 loop: CASSYYNEQFF. The DNA of the CDR3 is TGTGCCAGCAGCTATTACAATGAGCAGTTCTTC.

The rearrangement links TRBV2 to TRBJ2-5; 11 bases map to TRBD2. From germline, CDR1 is SNHLY and CDR2 FYNNEI. The length of the CDR3 is 15 residues. V shed 3 bases and J 2 bases; nucleotides not matched to a gene: 2. The CDR3 coding sequence is TGTGCCAGCAGTGACAGACTAGCGGGGCAAGAGACCCAGTACTTC. It translates to CASSDRLAGQETQYF.

The rearrangement uses TRBV12-3 or TRBV12-4 and TRBJ2-7, with no clear D. V lost 5 bases, J lost 3 bases, and 11 bases lay in between. This CDR3 is 13 amino acids long. This CDR3 reads CASSPRSYYEQYF. The CDR3 DNA sequence: TGTGCCAGCAGTCCGCGGAGTTACTACGAGCAGTACTTC.

The sample holds a few counts of this clone. This chain links TRBV6-4 with TRBJ1-4; TRBD1 might be the D (5 bases). This CDR3 spans 14 amino acids. Germline CDR1 MRHNA, CDR2 SNTAGT. With 7 bases removed from V and 9 bases from J, the gap between germline ends came to 18 bases. For the CDR3, the DNA is TGTGCCAGCATCCGACAGTCTTTTTTGCAAAAACTGTTTTTT. Residues: CASIRQSFLQKLFF.

The rearrangement joins TRBV5-6 to TRBJ1-1; 8 bases are shared with TRBD1. Per germline, CDR1 SGHDT and CDR2 YYEEEE. The V segment lost 4 bases and the J segment 1 base; nucleotides outside the gene matches: 6. The CDR3 has 15 residues. The chain's CDR3 is CASSLRTGSNTEAFF. The CDR3 DNA is TGTGCCAGCAGCCTAAGGACAGGGTCGAACACTGAAGCTTTCTTT.